This T cell receptor (beta chain) stems from a study of T cells of healthy individuals. TCRdb analysed the 5' RACE reads with MiXCR anew, one entry per CDR3 protein. The sample lists 60,000 to 75,000 distinct CDR3 sequences; about 17% were seen once. The V gene lost 0 bases and the J gene lost 4 bases, with 7 bases spanning the gap. This CDR3 has 13 amino acids. From germline, CDR1 is SGHRS and CDR2 YFSETQ. This clonotype was obtained from a human donor in good health. J is TRBJ1-2 and V is TRBV5-1; D remains ambiguous. CDR3 sequence: CASSLEDVYGYTF. The CDR3 region has the DNA TGCGCCAGCAGCTTGGAGGACGTCTATGGCTACACCTTC.